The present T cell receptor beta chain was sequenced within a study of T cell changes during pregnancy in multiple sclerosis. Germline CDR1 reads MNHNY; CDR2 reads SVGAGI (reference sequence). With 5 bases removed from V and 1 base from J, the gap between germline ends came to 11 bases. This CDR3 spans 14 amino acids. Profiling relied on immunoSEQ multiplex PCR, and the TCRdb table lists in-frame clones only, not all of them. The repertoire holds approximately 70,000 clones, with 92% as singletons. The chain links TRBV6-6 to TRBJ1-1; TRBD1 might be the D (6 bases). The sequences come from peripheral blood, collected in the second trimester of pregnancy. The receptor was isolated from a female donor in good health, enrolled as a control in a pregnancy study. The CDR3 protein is CASSPLQGNTEAFF. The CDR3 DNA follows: TGTGCCAGCAGTCCTCTACAGGGGAACACTGAAGCTTTCTTT.